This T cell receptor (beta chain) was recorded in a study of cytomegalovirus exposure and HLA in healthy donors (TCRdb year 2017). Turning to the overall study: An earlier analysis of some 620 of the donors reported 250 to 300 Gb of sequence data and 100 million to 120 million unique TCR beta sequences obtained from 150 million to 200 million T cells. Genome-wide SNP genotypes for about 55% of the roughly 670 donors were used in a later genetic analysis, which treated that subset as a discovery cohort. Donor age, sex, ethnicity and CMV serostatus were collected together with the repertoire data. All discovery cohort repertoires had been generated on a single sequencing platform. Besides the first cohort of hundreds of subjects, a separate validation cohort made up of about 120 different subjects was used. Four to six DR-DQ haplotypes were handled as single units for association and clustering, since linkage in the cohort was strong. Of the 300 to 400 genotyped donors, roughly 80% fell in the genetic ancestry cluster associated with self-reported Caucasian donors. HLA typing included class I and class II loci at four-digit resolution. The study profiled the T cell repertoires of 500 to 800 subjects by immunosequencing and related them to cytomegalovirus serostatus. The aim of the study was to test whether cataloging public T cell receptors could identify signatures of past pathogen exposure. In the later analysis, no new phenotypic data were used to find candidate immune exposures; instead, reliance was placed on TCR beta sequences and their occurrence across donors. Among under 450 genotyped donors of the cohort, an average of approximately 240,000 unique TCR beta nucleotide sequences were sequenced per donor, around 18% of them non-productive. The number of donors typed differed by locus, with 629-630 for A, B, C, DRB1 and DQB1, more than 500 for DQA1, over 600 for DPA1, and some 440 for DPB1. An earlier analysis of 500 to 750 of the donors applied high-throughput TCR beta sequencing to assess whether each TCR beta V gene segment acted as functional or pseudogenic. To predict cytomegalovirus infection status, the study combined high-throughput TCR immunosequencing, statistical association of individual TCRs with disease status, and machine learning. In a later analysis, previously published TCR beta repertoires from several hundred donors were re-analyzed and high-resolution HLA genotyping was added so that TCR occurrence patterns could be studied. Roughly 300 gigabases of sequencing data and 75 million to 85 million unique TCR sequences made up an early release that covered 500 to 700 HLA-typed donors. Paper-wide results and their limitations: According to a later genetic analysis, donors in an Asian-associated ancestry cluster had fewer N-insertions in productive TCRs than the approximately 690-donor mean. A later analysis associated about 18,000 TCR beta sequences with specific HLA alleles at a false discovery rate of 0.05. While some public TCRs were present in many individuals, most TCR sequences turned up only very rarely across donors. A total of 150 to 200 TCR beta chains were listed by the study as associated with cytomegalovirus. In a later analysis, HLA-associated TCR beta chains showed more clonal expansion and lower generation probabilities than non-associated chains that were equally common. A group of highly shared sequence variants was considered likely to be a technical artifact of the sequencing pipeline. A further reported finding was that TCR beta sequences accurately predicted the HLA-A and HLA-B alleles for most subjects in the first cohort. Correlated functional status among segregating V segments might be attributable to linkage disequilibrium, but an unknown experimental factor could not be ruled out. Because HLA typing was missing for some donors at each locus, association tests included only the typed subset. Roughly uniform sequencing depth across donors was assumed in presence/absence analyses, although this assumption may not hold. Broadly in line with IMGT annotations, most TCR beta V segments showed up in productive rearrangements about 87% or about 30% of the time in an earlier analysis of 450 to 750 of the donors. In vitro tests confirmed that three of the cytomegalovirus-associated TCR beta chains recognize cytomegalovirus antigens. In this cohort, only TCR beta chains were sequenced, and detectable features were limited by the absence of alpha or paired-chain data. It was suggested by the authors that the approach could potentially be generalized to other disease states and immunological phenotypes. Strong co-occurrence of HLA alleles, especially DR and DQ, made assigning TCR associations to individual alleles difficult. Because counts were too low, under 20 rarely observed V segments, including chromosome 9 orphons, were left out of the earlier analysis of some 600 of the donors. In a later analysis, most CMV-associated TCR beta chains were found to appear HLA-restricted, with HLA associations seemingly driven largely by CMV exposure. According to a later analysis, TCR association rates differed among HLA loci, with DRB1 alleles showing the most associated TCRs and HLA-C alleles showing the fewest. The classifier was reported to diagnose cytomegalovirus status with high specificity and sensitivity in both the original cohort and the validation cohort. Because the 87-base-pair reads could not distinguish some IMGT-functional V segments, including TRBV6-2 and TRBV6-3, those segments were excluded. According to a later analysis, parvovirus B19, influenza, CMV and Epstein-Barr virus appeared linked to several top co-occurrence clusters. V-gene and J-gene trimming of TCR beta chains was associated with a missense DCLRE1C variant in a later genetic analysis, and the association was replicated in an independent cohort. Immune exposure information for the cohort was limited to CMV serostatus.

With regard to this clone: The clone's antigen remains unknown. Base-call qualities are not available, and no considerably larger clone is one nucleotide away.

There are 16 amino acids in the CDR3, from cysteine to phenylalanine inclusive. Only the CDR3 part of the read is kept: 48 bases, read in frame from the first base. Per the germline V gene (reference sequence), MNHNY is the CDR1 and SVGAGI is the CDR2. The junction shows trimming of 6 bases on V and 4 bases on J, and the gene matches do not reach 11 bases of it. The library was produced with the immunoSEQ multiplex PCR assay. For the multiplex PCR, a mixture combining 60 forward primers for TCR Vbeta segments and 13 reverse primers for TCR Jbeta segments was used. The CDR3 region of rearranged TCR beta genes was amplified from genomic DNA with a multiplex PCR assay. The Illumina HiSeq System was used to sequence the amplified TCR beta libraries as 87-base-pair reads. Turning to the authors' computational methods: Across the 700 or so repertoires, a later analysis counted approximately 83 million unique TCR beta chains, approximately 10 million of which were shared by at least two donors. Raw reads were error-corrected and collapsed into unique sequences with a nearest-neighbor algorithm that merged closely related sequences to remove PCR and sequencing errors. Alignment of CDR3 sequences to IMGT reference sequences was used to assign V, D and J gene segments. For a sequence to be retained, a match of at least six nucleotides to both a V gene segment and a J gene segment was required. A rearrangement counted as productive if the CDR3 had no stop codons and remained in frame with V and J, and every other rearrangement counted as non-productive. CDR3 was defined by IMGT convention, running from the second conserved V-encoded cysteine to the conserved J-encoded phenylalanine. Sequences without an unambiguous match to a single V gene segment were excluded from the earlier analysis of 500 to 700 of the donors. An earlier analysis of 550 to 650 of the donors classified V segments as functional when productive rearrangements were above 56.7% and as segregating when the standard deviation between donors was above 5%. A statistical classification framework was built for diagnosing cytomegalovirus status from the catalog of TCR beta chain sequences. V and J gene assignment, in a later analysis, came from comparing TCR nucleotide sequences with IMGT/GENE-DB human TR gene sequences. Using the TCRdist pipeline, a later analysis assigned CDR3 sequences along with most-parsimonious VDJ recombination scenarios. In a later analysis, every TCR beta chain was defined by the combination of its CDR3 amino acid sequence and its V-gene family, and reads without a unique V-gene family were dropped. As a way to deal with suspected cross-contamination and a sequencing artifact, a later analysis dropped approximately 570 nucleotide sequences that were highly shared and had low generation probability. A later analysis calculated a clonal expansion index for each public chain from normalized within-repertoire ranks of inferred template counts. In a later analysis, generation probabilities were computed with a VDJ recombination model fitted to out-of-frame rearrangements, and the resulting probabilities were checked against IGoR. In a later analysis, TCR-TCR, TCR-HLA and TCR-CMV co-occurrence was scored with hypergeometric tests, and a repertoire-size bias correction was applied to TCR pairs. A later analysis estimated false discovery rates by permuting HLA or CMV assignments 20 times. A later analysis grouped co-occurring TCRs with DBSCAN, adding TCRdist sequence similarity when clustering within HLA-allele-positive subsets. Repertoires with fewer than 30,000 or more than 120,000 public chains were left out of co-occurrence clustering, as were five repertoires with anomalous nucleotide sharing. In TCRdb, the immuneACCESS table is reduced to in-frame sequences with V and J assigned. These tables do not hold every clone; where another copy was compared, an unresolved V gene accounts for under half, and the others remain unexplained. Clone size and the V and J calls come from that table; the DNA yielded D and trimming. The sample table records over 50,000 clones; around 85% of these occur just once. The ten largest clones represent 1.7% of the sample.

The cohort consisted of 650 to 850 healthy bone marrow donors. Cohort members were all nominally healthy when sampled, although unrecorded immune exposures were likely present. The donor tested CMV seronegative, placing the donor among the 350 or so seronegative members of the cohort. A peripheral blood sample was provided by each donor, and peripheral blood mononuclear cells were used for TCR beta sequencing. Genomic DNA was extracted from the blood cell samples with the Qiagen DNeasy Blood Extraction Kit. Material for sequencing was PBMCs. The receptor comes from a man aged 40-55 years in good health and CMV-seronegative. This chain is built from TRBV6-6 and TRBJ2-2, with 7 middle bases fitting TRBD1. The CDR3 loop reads CASRKPPGQSTGELFF. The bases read TGTGCCAGCAGGAAACCCCCGGGACAGAGCACCGGGGAGCTGTTTTTT.